The 17 T cell receptor beta chains given below trace back to one sample, sequenced in a study of OX40 agonist ivuxolimab in advanced cancers. Library generation was performed with the immunoSEQ multiplex PCR assay. TCRdb obtained this table from immuneACCESS and retained in-frame rearrangements with V and J assigned. These tables miss some clones; where compared with another copy, unresolved V genes account for less than half of the shortfall, and the remainder is unexplained. The sample data list over 55,000 clones, and roughly 89% of these were observed just once. Around 0.75% of the sample is taken by the ten largest. Here the sequenced sample was CD4+ or CD8+ T cells sorted from blood, taken in a trial of the OX40 agonist ivuxolimab. Receptors originate from an adult with an advanced solid tumor such as melanoma, head and neck, liver or kidney cancer.

The chain recombines TRBV28 with TRBJ1-5; weak D call: TRBD1 (6 bases). Trimming left V 3 bases short and J 3 bases short, with 12 bases between. This CDR3 contains 15 residues. The germline V gene encodes CDR1 MDHEN and CDR2 SYDVKM. CDR3 coding DNA: TGTGCCAGCAGTTTTTTTAGGGGGAACAATCAGCCCCAGCATTTT. This gives the protein CASSFFRGNNQPQHF.

This chain uses TRBV4-1 with TRBJ2-1; 9 nucleotides line up with TRBD2. CDR1 is MGHRA, CDR2 YSYEKL, per germline. V lost 4 bases and J lost 4; bases outside the gene matches: 11. The CDR3 is made up of 17 amino acids. The CDR3, as DNA: TGCGCCAGCAGCCGAAGAGGAAATAGCGGGAGTTACAATGAGCAGTTCTTC. Its translation is CASSRRGNSGSYNEQFF.

A single count supports this clone. The chain uses TRBV6-5 and TRBJ1-6, with 8 nucleotides matching TRBD1. V was clipped by 6 bases and J by 6 bases; unmatched bases: 4. The CDR3 has 14 amino acids. Germline CDR1 MNHEY, CDR2 SVGAGI. CDR3 sequence reads: CASSGTGFNSPLHF. DNA for the CDR3: TGTGCCAGCAGCGGGACAGGATTTAATTCACCCCTCCACTTT.

The V call is TRBV7-6, the J call TRBJ1-2; D might be TRBD1 (5 bases). V was cut by 0 bases and J by 5 bases, with 22 bases left in between. This CDR3 region has 18 residues. The V gene's germline CDR1 is SGHVS and CDR2 FNYEAQ. The CDR3 sequence is CASSLARVVAGFRYGYTF. CDR3 sequence (DNA): TGTGCCAGCAGCTTAGCGAGGGTTGTGGCAGGGTTTAGGTATGGCTACACCTTC.

This clone is categorized as medium-sized. The chain carries TRBV2 and TRBJ1-3, with no clear D. The CDR3 runs to 12 residues. Germline CDR1 is SNHLY and CDR2 is FYNNEI. V dropped 4 bases and J dropped 5 bases, with 6 bases sitting between them. CDR3 amino acids: CASSGWRNTIYF. The CDR3 coding sequence is TGTGCCAGCAGTGGGTGGAGAAACACCATATATTTT.

This chain connects TRBV18 to TRBJ1-6; D unclear. Germline-derived CDR1 and CDR2 are KGHSH and LQKENI. CDR3 length: 15 residues. Trimming shortened V by 4 bases and J by 6 bases, and 13 bases separated the two germline ends. The CDR3 loop is CASSQGPNTNSPLHF. CDR3 bases: TGTGCCAGCTCACAGGGTCCCAATACTAATTCACCCCTCCACTTT.

The chain joins TRBV2 to TRBJ2-7; a weak D match, TRBD1 (5 bases). This CDR3 is 14 amino acids long. V lost 3 bases and J lost 3, with 12 bases in between. The germline CDR1 and CDR2 sequences are SNHLY and FYNNEI. CDR3 protein: CASSDGAGFYEQYF. CDR3 DNA sequence: TGTGCCAGCAGTGATGGGGCAGGTTTCTACGAGCAGTACTTC. Looking up the rest from reference TRBV2 and TRBJ2-7 gives the full variable domain: EPEVTQTPSHQVTQMGQEVILRCVPISNHLYFYWYRQILGQKVEFLVSFYNNEISEKSEIFDDQFSVERPDGSNFTLKIRSTKLEDSAMYFCASSDGAGFYEQYFGPGTRLTVT.

Of note for this clone: Mismatch with germline at one junction end may stem from a read error. The chain joins TRBV7-7 to TRBJ2-3; D ambiguous. Germline CDR1 and CDR2: SSHAT and FNYEAQ (reference sequence). This CDR3 comprises 13 residues. The CDR3, as DNA: TGTGCTAGCAGCTTAGGTTACACAGATACGCAGTATTTT. The encoded protein is CASSLGYTDTQYF.

The table lists this clone with a few counts. The J gene is TRBJ1-1, the V gene TRBV7-9; 7 bases are a match to TRBD1. The V and J ends lost 5 bases and 4 bases, in that order; junction bases with no gene match: 4. Germline CDR1 and CDR2: SEHNR and FQNEAQ (reference sequence). This CDR3 spans 13 amino acids. The CDR3: CASSRQGTTEAFF. Here the CDR3 DNA reads TGTGCCAGCAGCAGACAGGGTACCACTGAAGCTTTCTTT.

The V gene is TRBV19, the J gene TRBJ2-7; the match to TRBD1 covers 8 bases. The V gene's germline CDR1 is LNHDA and CDR2 SQIVND (reference sequence). The CDR3 contains 15 residues. V was clipped by 3 bases and J by 2 bases; unmatched bases: 6. Here the CDR3 DNA reads TGTGCCAGTAGTATCATGACAGGGGCCACCTACGAGCAGTACTTC. Translation gives CASSIMTGATYEQYF.

The chain couples TRBV5-1 to TRBJ2-5; TRBD2 matches 7 bases. CDR1 SGHRS and CDR2 YFSETQ come from the germline V gene. Trimming took 2 bases from V and 0 from J; bases not matched to a gene: 7. The CDR3 is made up of 16 amino acids. For the CDR3, the DNA is TGCGCCAGCAGCTTCACCGTCGGGGGGAACCAAGAGACCCAGTACTTC. It is translated as CASSFTVGGNQETQYF.

The chain uses TRBV15 and TRBJ2-3; TRBD2 agrees at 10 bases. This CDR3 spans 16 amino acids. Per the germline V gene, CDR1 is LNHNV and CDR2 is YYDKDF (reference sequence). The J segment lost 4 bases and the V segment lost 1 base, leaving 5 bases of the junction unmatched. As DNA, the CDR3 is TGTGCCACCAGCAGAGCTAGCGGGAGTGGCGCAGATACGCAGTATTTT. The encoded protein is CATSRASGSGADTQYF.

This clone was counted only a few times. J is TRBJ1-1 and V is TRBV7-2, with D unresolved. Germline CDR1 reads SGHTA; CDR2 reads FQGNSA. The CDR3 is 16 residues long. Trimming cost V 5 bases and J 1 base, with 17 bases left between them. CDR3 in DNA: TGTGCCAGCAGCCAAGGACCCTCTGATACGAACACTGAAGCTTTCTTT. Amino acid sequence: CASSQGPSDTNTEAFF.

V gene TRBV6-1 combines with J gene TRBJ2-7, with D unresolved. The CDR3 covers 14 residues. V lost 6 bases to trimming and J lost 0 bases, with 12 bases between them. Looked up from germline, CDR1 is MNHNS and CDR2 is SASEGT. CDR3 in amino acids: CASRSNPSSYEQYF. Written as DNA, the CDR3 is TGTGCCAGCAGGTCCAACCCGAGCTCCTACGAGCAGTACTTC.

The rearrangement links TRBV12-1 to TRBJ1-2; the table calls TRBD1, which could not be checked here. TRBV12-1 is an annotated pseudogene. This CDR3 contains 14 residues. CDR3 protein: CASSTPGQNYGYTF. The DNA for the CDR3 is TGTGCCAGCAGCACACCGGGACAGAACTATGGCTACACCTTC.

The rearrangement uses TRBV27 and TRBJ1-3; 8 bases line up with TRBD1. The CDR3 covers 13 residues. V gave up 8 bases and J gave up 1 base; unmatched junction bases: 1. The germline V gene encodes CDR1 MNHEY and CDR2 SMNVEV (reference sequence). The CDR3 nucleotides are TGTGCCAGCCGGACAGGGTCTGGAAACACCATATATTTT. Its protein is CASRTGSGNTIYF.

The genes are TRBV28 and TRBJ1-5; no firm D call. V shed 2 bases and J shed 3 bases, with 8 bases lying between them. Germline CDR1 MDHEN, CDR2 SYDVKM. The CDR3 sequence is 14 residues long. As DNA, the CDR3 is TGTGCCAGCAGTTTAGGGCAGCTCAATCAGCCCCAGCATTTT. Its protein is CASSLGQLNQPQHF.